The sequence of this T cell receptor (beta chain) was determined in a study of CXCR3 chemokines and chemotherapy response in bladder cancer (dated by TCRdb to 2021 to 2024). With regard to the full study: The study set out to examine whether the activity of the CXCR3 chemokine system within tumors predicted response to chemotherapy in human bladder cancer.

The germline V gene provides CDR1 MNHEY and CDR2 SVGEGT. After removal of 6 bases from V and 1 base from J, the junction retains 5 bases not matched to a gene. Reading from cysteine to phenylalanine, the CDR3 counts 14 amino acids. Only CDR3 DNA is held: 42 bases, read in frame from base 1. Compared with the rest of its sample, this clonotype is medium-sized (0.01 to 0.1%). Its target antigen remains unknown. Per-base qualities were not stored, and no clone one base away is much larger. The protocol used for the library was PCR. These reads were obtained on an Illumina HiSeq 2500. The public reads were run again by TCRdb, first through fastp at Q25 and then through MiXCR, and only productive beta chains were kept. Every CDR3 protein is listed once, alongside the most common genes and DNA of its rows. The sample table records 1,700 or so distinct CDR3 sequences; about 20% of these occur just once. Around 32% of the sample is in the top ten clones.

The sample was taken from a patient whose treatment included neoadjuvant chemotherapy. Here the chain combines TRBV6-2 or TRBV6-3 and TRBJ2-5, and 7 junctional nucleotides match TRBD1. The receptor comes from a human donor with bladder cancer that did not respond to neoadjuvant chemotherapy. Here the CDR3 is given as CASRRQGPQETQYF. The sequence in DNA is TGTGCCAGCAGGAGACAGGGTCCCCAAGAGACCCAGTACTTC.